Described below is a single T cell receptor beta chain sequence and its context. Its matching antigen is unknown. This sample was taken from a study of T cell responses to AZD1222 COVID-19 vaccine. Broader study findings: Spike-specific TCR breadth and depth both grew after two AZD1222 doses. Within unmutated variant regions lay the reported targets of nearly half of spike-specific TCRs. Regions 160-218 and 743-854 dominated among vaccine-associated CD4 TCRs spanning spike. Females made up more of the donors, who were largely white British, and clonal diversity may have come out too low.

The germline V gene encodes CDR1 LGHDT and CDR2 YNNKEL (reference sequence). V gave up 1 base and J gave up 5 bases; unmatched junction bases: 12. The CDR3 totals 17 residues. Sequenced by immunoSEQ multiplex PCR; TCRdb stores in-frame clones only, minus some. The table includes about 100,000 clones, roughly nine tenths detected once. The gene calls are TRBV3-1 (or the pseudogene TRBV3-2) and TRBJ1-2; 8 positions match TRBD1. The sample in question was peripheral blood, obtained on day 0 of AZD1222 vaccination. The receptor comes from an adult in good health. The CDR3 DNA reads TGTGCCAGCAGCCAAGCCGGGACAGGCCCTAATCCTTATGGCTACACCTTC. Its protein product is CASSQAGTGPNPYGYTF.